The sequence of this T cell receptor beta chain was determined in a study of post-analysis software for immune sequencing data. Study outcomes and limitations: A few TRBV segments were significantly more frequent in patients than in controls. TRBV5-6, TRBV5-1 and TRBV20-1 were among these segments.

Unique molecular identifiers featured in each of the TCR beta cDNA libraries. TCRdb recomputed calls from the PCR reads with MiXCR, one row per CDR3 protein. The sample carries hundreds of thousands of distinct CDR3 sequences, about 40% recorded once. About this clonotype itself: Antigen specificity is unknown.

The CDR3 loop spans 23 amino acids. V shed 3 bases, J shed 1 base, and the junction held 21 bases outside the gene matches. CDR1 and CDR2 (germline): SGHVS, FQNEAQ. V and J are TRBV7-8 and TRBJ2-6; 10 bases are a match to TRBD1. Sequenced material: blood. This TCR derives from a girl aged 5 to 17 with multiple sclerosis. The CDR3 nucleotides are TGTGCCAGCAGCTTCATCCTTGGGGCCACCGGGACAGGGGCGAAGTCTGGGGCCAACGTCCTGACTTTC. This gives the protein CASSFILGATGTGAKSGANVLTF. The complete variable domain, with remaining parts taken from reference TRBV7-8 and TRBJ2-6, reads GAGVSQSPRYKVAKRGQDVALRCDPISGHVSLFWYQQALGQGPEFLTYFQNEAQLDKSGLPSDRFFAERPEGSVSTLKIQRTQQEDSAVYLCASSFILGATGTGAKSGANVLTFGAGSRLTVL.